Below are 7 T cell receptor beta chains sequenced from a single sample in a study of molecular identifiers for immune sequencing clone quantification. TCRdb passed the PCR reads through MiXCR, listing each CDR3 protein once. Of approximately 100,000 distinct CDR3 sequences listed, 35% to 40% are singletons. Sequencing was carried out using naive CD8+ T cells from blood, with Jurkat cell RNA spiked in. Subset of the sample: FACS-sorted CD8+CD4-CCR7+CD45RA+ naive T cells. The receptors originated from a human donor in good health. Some libraries in this study had Jurkat cell RNA spiked in.

Only one count was recorded for this clonotype. This clone may be a read error of a much larger clone one base away. This rearrangement joins TRBV28 to TRBJ2-5; D may be TRBD1 (6 bases). Germline values: CDR1 MDHEN, CDR2 SYDVKM. Trimming cost V 3 bases and J 5 bases, with 16 bases left between them. The CDR3 has 15 residues. CDR3 sequence reads: CASSLSGTRDETQYF. Here the CDR3 DNA reads TGTGCCAGCAGTTTGTCAGGGACAAGGGATGAGACCCAGTACTTC.

This chain connects TRBV12-3 or TRBV12-4 to TRBJ2-1; TRBD1 matches 9 bases. This CDR3 comprises 15 residues. With V trimmed by 6 bases and J by 5 bases, 8 bases remained unmatched. CDR3: CASRGQGSGDNEQFF. CDR3 sequence (DNA): TGTGCCAGCAGAGGACAGGGGTCAGGGGACAATGAGCAGTTCTTC.

This clonotype was observed a handful of times. This chain links TRBV20-1 with TRBJ2-1; D may be TRBD1 or TRBD2 (5 bases each). CDR1 is DFQATT, CDR2 SNEGSKA, per germline (reference sequence). The CDR3 loop spans 12 amino acids. Trimming shortened V by 5 bases and J by 7 bases, and 12 bases separated the two germline ends. The CDR3: CSAPGTTNEQFF. In nucleotides, the CDR3 is TGCAGTGCTCCCGGGACCACAAATGAGCAGTTCTTC.

The chain has TRBV7-8 and TRBJ1-2; 7 positions match TRBD1. J was trimmed by 4 bases and V by 5 bases; bases with no gene match: 4. In germline, CDR1 is SGHVS, CDR2 FQNEAQ. CDR3 length: 13 amino acids. The CDR3 DNA is TGTGCCAGCAGCCCAGGACAGGTCTATGGCTACACCTTC. Translated: CASSPGQVYGYTF.

Comments on this clonotype: It may be a read error: a sequence one base away is much more abundant. CDR3 region: CATRSLAESQETQYF. The CDR3 DNA reads TGTGCCACCCGATCCTTAGCGGAAAGCCAAGAGACCCAGTACTTC. The genes are TRBV28 and TRBJ2-5; weak D call: TRBD2 (6 bases). The germline CDR1 and CDR2 sequences are MDHEN and SYDVKM. The ends were cut back, 10 bases at V and 1 base at J, with 19 bases in the middle. This CDR3 is 15 amino acids long.

The rearrangement joins TRBV4-2 to TRBJ2-3, with 10 bases matching TRBD2. The junction had 6 bases not matched to a gene; V was cut back by 4 bases and J by 2 bases. CDR1 and CDR2 (germline): LGHNA, YNFKEQ. The CDR3 sequence is 16 residues long. For the CDR3, the DNA is TGTGCCAGCAGCCTGAGACTAGCGGGCTACACAGATACGCAGTATTTT. Protein: CASSLRLAGYTDTQYF.

The table lists this clonotype with a few counts. The CDR3 DNA is TGTGCCAGCAGCCCGGCGGTGGGGACTAGCGGGACTGAGCAGTTCTTC. It translates to CASSPAVGTSGTEQFF. This chain connects TRBV25-1 to TRBJ2-1, with 13 bases matching TRBD2. The CDR3 extends over 16 amino acids. Trimming at V came to 6 bases and at J to 9 bases, leaving 11 bases not matched to a gene. The V gene's germline CDR1 is MGHDK and CDR2 SYGVNS.